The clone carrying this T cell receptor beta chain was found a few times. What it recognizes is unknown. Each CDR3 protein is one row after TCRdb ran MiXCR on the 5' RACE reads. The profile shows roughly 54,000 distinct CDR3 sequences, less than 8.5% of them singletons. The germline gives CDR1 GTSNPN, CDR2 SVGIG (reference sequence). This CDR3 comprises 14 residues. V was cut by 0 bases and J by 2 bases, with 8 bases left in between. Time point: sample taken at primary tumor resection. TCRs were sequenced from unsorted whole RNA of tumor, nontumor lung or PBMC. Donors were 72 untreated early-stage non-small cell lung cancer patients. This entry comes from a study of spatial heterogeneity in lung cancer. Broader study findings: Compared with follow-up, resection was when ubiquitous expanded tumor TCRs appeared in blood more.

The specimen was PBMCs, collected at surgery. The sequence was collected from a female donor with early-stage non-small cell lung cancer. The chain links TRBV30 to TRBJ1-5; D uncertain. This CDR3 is CAWSVGLGNQPQHF. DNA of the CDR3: TGTGCCTGGAGTGTAGGGTTGGGCAATCAGCCCCAGCATTTT.